The 29 T cell receptor beta chains below all came from one sample that was sequenced in a study of blood T cell repertoires in COVID-19. Profiled with immunoSEQ multiplex PCR; TCRdb holds only in-frame clones, not every one. This sample has approximately 480,000 clones, with roughly 89% found just once. What was sequenced was peripheral blood. These receptors came from a man younger than 35 with COVID-19, enrolled during active disease.

The chain combines TRBV25-1 with TRBJ2-5; maybe TRBD1 (6 bases). The CDR3 contains 14 residues. The germline V gene encodes CDR1 MGHDK and CDR2 SYGVNS. Trimming cost V 5 bases and J 3 bases, with 13 bases left between them. The CDR3 sequence is CASSKGHAKETQYF. CDR3 in DNA: TGTGCCAGCAGTAAGGGACATGCTAAAGAGACCCAGTACTTC.

The V gene is TRBV7-3, the J gene TRBJ1-4; D call uncertain. There are 16 residues in the CDR3. V dropped 5 bases and J dropped 2 bases, with 15 bases sitting between them. Looked up from germline, CDR1 is SGHTA and CDR2 is FQGTGA. The CDR3 DNA reads as TGTGCCAGCAGCGTAGACTCACGTGGGACTAATGAAAAACTGTTTTTT. Translated: CASSVDSRGTNEKLFF.

J is TRBJ1-2 and V is TRBV3-1 (or the pseudogene TRBV3-2); maybe TRBD1 (5 bases). CDR1 and CDR2 (germline): LGHDT, YNNKEL (reference sequence). This CDR3 contains 15 residues. V lost 0 bases and J lost 8, with 16 bases in between. In DNA form, the CDR3 reads TGTGCCAGCAGCCAAGATCAGCCAGGGTATGTCGGCTACACCTTC. The encoded protein is CASSQDQPGYVGYTF.

This chain joins TRBV5-5 and TRBJ1-6; D uncertain. CDR1 is SGHKS, CDR2 YYEKEE, per germline (reference sequence). Trimming shortened V by 5 bases and J by 7 bases, and 10 bases separated the two germline ends. This CDR3 is 13 amino acids long. The chain's CDR3 is CASSSIGNSPLHF. As DNA, the CDR3 is TGTGCCAGCAGTTCTATCGGGAATTCACCCCTCCACTTT.

The chain is built from TRBV7-8 and TRBJ2-3; 9 bases fit TRBD2. From germline, CDR1 is SGHVS and CDR2 FQNEAQ. The CDR3 totals 15 residues. The J segment lost 9 bases and the V segment lost 1 base, leaving 8 bases of the junction unmatched. CDR3: CASSLDLAGMGTQYF. As DNA, the CDR3 is TGTGCCAGCAGCTTAGACCTAGCGGGGATGGGGACGCAGTATTTT.

V is TRBV20-1 and J is TRBJ1-6, with TRBD1 matching 7 bases. V lost 3 bases and J lost 0; bases outside the gene matches: 8. CDR3 length: 17 amino acids. The germline CDR1 and CDR2 sequences are DFQATT and SNEGSKA (reference sequence). CDR3 sequence: CSASLDRLSSYNSPLHF. The CDR3 region has the DNA TGCAGTGCTAGTTTGGACAGGCTAAGCTCCTATAATTCACCCCTCCACTTT.

J is TRBJ2-1 and V is TRBV7-8; 12 nucleotides agree with TRBD2. Trimming at V came to 5 bases and at J to 0 bases, leaving 2 bases not matched to a gene. The CDR3 has 16 amino acids. Germline CDR1 reads SGHVS; CDR2 reads FQNEAQ. The CDR3 region has the DNA TGTGCCAGCAGCCCGACTAGCGGGAGCTCCTACAATGAGCAGTTCTTC. Translated: CASSPTSGSSYNEQFF.

This sequence joins TRBV13 and TRBJ2-7; 11 bases are shared with TRBD1. Trimming removed 1 base from V and 4 bases from J; junction bases left unmatched: 3. Per germline, CDR1 PRHDT and CDR2 FYEKMQ (reference sequence). The CDR3 runs 15 residues. CDR3 loop: CASSLVGTGGYEQYF. DNA for the CDR3: TGTGCCAGCAGCTTAGTCGGGACAGGGGGGTACGAGCAGTACTTC.

This sequence joins TRBV4-1 and TRBJ1-3; a possible D gene is TRBD1 (5 bases). This CDR3 spans 15 amino acids. Germline assignment: CDR1 MGHRA and CDR2 YSYEKL. V was trimmed by 0 bases and J by 1 base, leaving 7 bases between them. The CDR3 nucleotides read TGCGCCAGCAGCCAAGATCACAGGTCTGGAAACACCATATATTTT. It encodes CASSQDHRSGNTIYF.

The chain carries TRBV9 and TRBJ2-2; D is perhaps TRBD1 (6 bases). Between the trimmed V and J ends, which lost 4 bases and 2 bases, there was a span of 15 bases. This CDR3 has 16 residues. CDR1 SGDLS and CDR2 YYNGEE come from the germline V gene. The CDR3 protein is CASSLRGHPNTGELFF. CDR3 in DNA: TGTGCCAGCAGCCTTCGGGGACACCCAAACACCGGGGAGCTGTTTTTT.

J is TRBJ2-4 and V is TRBV6-5; a possible D gene is TRBD1 (6 bases). Trimming removed 6 bases from V and 3 bases from J, with 6 bases in between. CDR1 is MNHEY and CDR2 is SVGAGI in the germline V gene. CDR3 length: 12 residues. CDR3 sequence: CASRDSKNIQYF. The CDR3 nucleotides are TGTGCCAGCAGGGACAGCAAAAACATTCAGTACTTC.

V is TRBV6-1 and J is TRBJ1-2; no definite D call. CDR3 size: 15 residues. Between the trimmed V and J ends, which lost 2 bases and 8 bases, there was a span of 18 bases. CDR1 is MNHNS and CDR2 is SASEGT in the germline V gene. The CDR3 loop is CASSEKPRVAGGYTF. As DNA, the CDR3 is TGTGCCAGCAGTGAAAAGCCCCGGGTTGCGGGAGGCTACACCTTC.

The J gene is TRBJ1-1, the V gene TRBV5-4, with unresolved D. This CDR3 is built from 15 residues. The germline CDR1 and CDR2 sequences are SGHNT and YYREEE (reference sequence). Trimming removed 6 bases at V and 1 base at J, with 16 bases between. The CDR3 here is CASTSGLPKNTEAFF. The CDR3 nucleotides read TGTGCCAGCACTAGCGGACTCCCAAAGAACACTGAAGCTTTCTTT.

V is TRBV5-4 and J is TRBJ2-1; 12 bases are shared with TRBD2. This CDR3 region has 15 residues. CDR1 is SGHNT, CDR2 YYREEE, per germline (reference sequence). Trimming cost V 3 bases and J 6 bases; bases outside gene matches: 4. The CDR3: CASSSGLAGLNEQFF. In DNA form, the CDR3 reads TGTGCCAGCAGCTCCGGACTAGCGGGACTCAATGAGCAGTTCTTC.

The rearrangement uses TRBV30 and TRBJ2-1; TRBD1 agrees at 7 bases. Germline trimming cut 6 bases from V and 5 bases from J; bases unmatched to any gene: 13. Germline V gene data show CDR1 as GTSNPN and CDR2 as SVGIG (reference sequence). This CDR3 comprises 15 residues. CDR3 nucleotide sequence: TGTGCCTGCCATCACCAGGGGGAGCAAGACAATGAGCAGTTCTTC. Translating gives CACHHQGEQDNEQFF.

V and J are TRBV4-2 and TRBJ2-1, with 8 bases lining up with TRBD2. The V gene end was trimmed by 0 bases and the J gene end by 1 base; junction bases not matched to a gene: 5. Germline V CDR1 and CDR2: LGHNA, YNFKEQ. The CDR3 consists of 17 residues. CDR3 coding DNA: TGTGCCAGCAGCCAAGAAGCGGGAGCCTCGTCCTACAATGAGCAGTTCTTC. This encodes CASSQEAGASSYNEQFF.

In its sample, this clone was seen a few times. This chain connects TRBV9 to TRBJ1-5; D is ambiguous. This CDR3 comprises 15 residues. Germline CDR1 reads SGDLS; CDR2 reads YYNGEE. Trimming removed 1 base from V and 0 bases from J, with 8 bases in between. The CDR3 nucleotides read TGTGCCAGCAGCGTATCAGGTTATAGCAATCAGCCCCAGCATTTT. It codes for CASSVSGYSNQPQHF.

This rearrangement joins TRBV7-9 to TRBJ2-7; no reliable D call. The CDR3 has 12 amino acids. Germline CDR1 and CDR2: SEHNR and FQNEAQ (reference sequence). Trimming cost V 2 bases and J 5 bases, with 7 bases left between them. For the CDR3, the DNA is TGTGCCAGCAGCTTATTTTCGGACGAGCAGTACTTC. Translating gives CASSLFSDEQYF.

The chain joins TRBV3-1 (or the pseudogene TRBV3-2) to TRBJ2-3; tentative D call: TRBD2 (5 bases). The length of the CDR3 is 18 residues. The ends were cut back, 1 base at V and 0 bases at J, with 17 bases in the middle. Germline V gene data show CDR1 as LGHDT and CDR2 as YNNKEL (reference sequence). The CDR3 coding sequence is TGTGCCAGCAGCCAAGGTCTCGGGAAACTGCGGAGCACAGATACGCAGTATTTT. It is translated as CASSQGLGKLRSTDTQYF.

The chain links TRBV13 to TRBJ1-1, with 9 bases identical to TRBD1. The CDR3 sequence is 15 residues long. The germline CDR1 and CDR2 sequences are PRHDT and FYEKMQ (reference sequence). V was pared by 1 base and J by 4 bases, with 4 bases of the junction left unmatched. CDR3 region: CASSLEGQGSTEAFF. The CDR3 nucleotides read TGTGCCAGCAGCTTAGAAGGACAGGGGAGCACTGAAGCTTTCTTT.

This sequence joins TRBV12-5 and TRBJ2-1, with 7 bases matching TRBD2. This CDR3 spans 14 amino acids. Looked up from germline, CDR1 is LGHNT and CDR2 is FRNRAP. With V trimmed by 7 bases and J by 5 bases, 8 bases remained unmatched. CDR3 DNA sequence: TGTGCTAGTGCATGGCGGGAGATGGACAATGAGCAGTTCTTC. Its translation: CASAWREMDNEQFF.

The V call is TRBV2, the J call TRBJ1-2; 11 bases are shared with TRBD1. After removal of 4 bases from V and 8 bases from J, the junction contained 3 bases not matched to a gene. Germline V gene data show CDR1 as SNHLY and CDR2 as FYNNEI. The CDR3 runs 13 residues. The DNA of the CDR3 is TGTGCCAGCAGTGTGGACAGGGGGCGAGGCTACACCTTC. It yields the protein CASSVDRGRGYTF.

This clone was seen a handful of times. V is TRBV2 and J is TRBJ1-5, with 10 bases matching TRBD1. Germline V lookup: CDR1 SNHLY, CDR2 FYNNEI. J was trimmed by 8 bases and V by 3 bases; bases with no gene match: 7. This CDR3 has 15 residues. CDR3 DNA: TGTGCCAGCAGTGACACCCGGGACAGGGGAGAGCCCCAGCATTTT. It translates to CASSDTRDRGEPQHF.

V is TRBV4-2 and J is TRBJ1-2, with D possibly matching TRBD1 (5 bases). CDR1 is LGHNA and CDR2 is YNFKEQ in the germline V gene. The CDR3 is 16 amino acids. V lost 0 bases and J 7 bases, leaving 18 bases between the germline ends. The DNA for the CDR3 is TGTGCCAGCAGCCAAGAAGCGATCAGGGTCTTGGGTGGCTACACCTTC. Translation gives CASSQEAIRVLGGYTF.

The chain carries TRBV18 and TRBJ1-1, with 7 nucleotides matching TRBD1. Trimming took 1 base from V and 0 from J; bases not matched to a gene: 5. Per the germline V gene, CDR1 is KGHSH and CDR2 is LQKENI. CDR3 length: 16 amino acids. CDR3 sequence (DNA): TGTGCCAGCTCACCACGACAGGGACTCATGAACACTGAAGCTTTCTTT. Residues: CASSPRQGLMNTEAFF.

V and J are TRBV7-3 and TRBJ2-3, with TRBD2 identical over 9 bases. Trimming removed 5 bases from V and 2 bases from J; junction bases left unmatched: 5. The length of the CDR3 is 15 residues. CDR1 is SGHTA, CDR2 FQGTGA, per germline. CDR3 in amino acids: CASSAGTSSTDTQYF. The CDR3 nucleotides read TGTGCCAGCAGCGCCGGGACTAGCTCCACAGATACGCAGTATTTT.

The V call is TRBV5-1, the J call TRBJ2-7; possible D gene TRBD1, 6 bases. The V end was cut by 3 bases, the J end by 8 bases, with 18 bases between. The V gene's germline CDR1 is SGHRS and CDR2 YFSETQ. The CDR3 is 14 residues long. CDR3 coding DNA: TGCGCCAGCAGCTCCGGGACACCGGATAGGAAGCAGTACTTC. Translating gives CASSSGTPDRKQYF.

V usage is TRBV15 and J usage is TRBJ1-2; 7 bases line up with TRBD1. The V segment lost 4 bases and the J segment 4 bases; nucleotides outside the gene matches: 9. Per the germline V gene, CDR1 is LNHNV and CDR2 is YYDKDF (reference sequence). CDR3 length: 15 amino acids. The CDR3 DNA sequence: TGTGCCACCAGCAACCCGACAGGGCCTACCTATGGCTACACCTTC. It yields the protein CATSNPTGPTYGYTF.

The V call is TRBV2, the J call TRBJ2-6; TRBD1 is a possible D gene (6 bases). Trimming removed 4 bases from V and 4 bases from J, with 14 bases in between. Germline V lookup: CDR1 SNHLY, CDR2 FYNNEI. CDR3 length: 16 amino acids. The CDR3 here is CASSGLQGTGANVLTF. The CDR3 coding sequence is TGTGCCAGCAGTGGCCTACAGGGCACCGGGGCCAACGTCCTGACTTTC. The variable domain in full, completed from reference TRBV2 and TRBJ2-6, reads EPEVTQTPSHQVTQMGQEVILRCVPISNHLYFYWYRQILGQKVEFLVSFYNNEISEKSEIFDDQFSVERPDGSNFTLKIRSTKLEDSAMYFCASSGLQGTGANVLTFGAGSRLTVL.